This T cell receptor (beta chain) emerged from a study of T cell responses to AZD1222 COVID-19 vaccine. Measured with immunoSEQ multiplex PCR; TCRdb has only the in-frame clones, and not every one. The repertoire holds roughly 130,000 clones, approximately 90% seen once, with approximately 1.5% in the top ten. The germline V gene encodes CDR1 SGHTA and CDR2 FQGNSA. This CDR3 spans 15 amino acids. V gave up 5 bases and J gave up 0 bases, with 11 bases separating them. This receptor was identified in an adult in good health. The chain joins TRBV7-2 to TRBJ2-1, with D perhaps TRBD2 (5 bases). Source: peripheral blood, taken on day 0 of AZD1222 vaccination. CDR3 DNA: TGTGCCAGCAGCAAACGGGATAGCTCCTACAATGAGCAGTTCTTC. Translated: CASSKRDSSYNEQFF.